This TCR beta chain was observed in a study of OX40 agonist ivuxolimab in advanced cancers. Overall study context: Six ivuxolimab dose levels, 0.01 to 10 mg/kg, were given intravenously every 2 weeks.

Some clones are missing from TCRdb's copy, which holds only in-frame ones; the method was immunoSEQ multiplex PCR. The sample shows approximately 88,000 clones, 88% of them seen only once. Germline CDR1 SGHRS, CDR2 YFSETQ. This CDR3 is built from 14 residues. The V gene lost 1 base and the J gene lost 9 bases, with 14 bases spanning the gap. General study points: Averaging showed that CD8+ T cells had more expanded clones than CD4+ did. It was not determined which antigens were specifically recognized by the peripheral T cells that had undergone clonal expansion.

Regarding this clone: The antigen is not known.

The receptor's source is an adult with an advanced solid tumor such as melanoma, head and neck, liver or kidney cancer. Sequenced material: CD4+ or CD8+ T cells sorted from blood, taken in a trial of the OX40 agonist ivuxolimab. This sequence joins TRBV5-1 and TRBJ2-1, with a weak D call TRBD2 (7 bases). CDR3 bases: TGCGCCAGCAGCTTGTCCGGGGGGCAATTTGAGCAGTTCTTC. It translates to CASSLSGGQFEQFF.